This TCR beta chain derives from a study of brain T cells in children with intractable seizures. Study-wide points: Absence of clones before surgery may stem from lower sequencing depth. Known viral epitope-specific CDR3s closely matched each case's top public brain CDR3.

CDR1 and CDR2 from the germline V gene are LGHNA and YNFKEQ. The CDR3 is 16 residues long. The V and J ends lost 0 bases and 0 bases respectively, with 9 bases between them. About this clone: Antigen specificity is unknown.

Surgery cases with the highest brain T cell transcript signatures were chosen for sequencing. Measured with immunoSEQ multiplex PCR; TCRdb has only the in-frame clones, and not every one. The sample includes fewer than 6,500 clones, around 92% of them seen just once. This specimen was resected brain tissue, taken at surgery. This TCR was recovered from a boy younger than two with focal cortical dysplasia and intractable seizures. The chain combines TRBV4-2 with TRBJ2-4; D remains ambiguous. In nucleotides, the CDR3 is TGTGCCAGCAGCCAAGAAGACGGGCTAGCCAAAAACATTCAGTACTTC. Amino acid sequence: CASSQEDGLAKNIQYF.